This T cell receptor beta chain originates from a study of OX40 agonist ivuxolimab in advanced cancers. Study-level background: The costimulatory receptor OX40 (CD134) was targeted by ivuxolimab, a fully human IgG2 agonistic monoclonal antibody. The purpose of peripheral TCRbeta sequencing was to test whether ivuxolimab changed TCR sequence diversity and led to clonal T-cell expansion. Of the approximately 50 dose-escalation patients, hepatocellular carcinoma was present in about 20, melanoma in around 15, renal cell carcinoma in 9 and head and neck cancer in 9. The paper reports the monotherapy dose-escalation portion (N of about 50 patients) of the phase I ivuxolimab trial. In the dose-escalation cohort, more than 75% of patients were male, and the mean age was approximately 60 years, with a range of 23 to 79. Partial responses were achieved by three dose-escalation patients, of whom one had hepatocellular carcinoma and two had cutaneous melanoma. Prior anti-PD-1, anti-PD-L1 or anti-CTLA-4 therapy was permitted, and checkpoint inhibitors had been received by 40% to 50% of dose-escalation patients. Intravenous ivuxolimab was administered to patients every 2 weeks at six dose levels: 0.01, 0.1, 0.3, 1.5, 3 and 10 mg/kg. Beyond this particular receptor, the publication reports: Partial responders in the 0.1-3.0 mg/kg groups had among the lowest normalized peripheral clonal expansion, especially among CD8+ T cells. Clonal expansion of both CD4+ and CD8+ blood T cells was observed from baseline to week 6 at doses 0.1 to 3.0 mg/kg. After ivuxolimab, more expanded clones were found on average in CD8+ T cells than in CD4+ T cells. Low levels of normalized T-cell clonal expansion were also seen in some patients who did not respond. The antigen specificity of the peripheral T cells that underwent clonal expansion was not determined.

The V end gives up 0 bases and the J end 8 bases, leaving 9 bases in the junction not matched to a gene. CDR1 and CDR2, looked up from the germline V gene (reference sequence), are LNHNV and YYDKDF. The CDR3 runs 15 residues from the cysteine to the phenylalanine. The only DNA kept is the CDR3, 45 bases in frame from the first base. Genomic DNA was extracted from sorted cells for sequencing of the TCRbeta CDR3 region. The immunoSEQ Assay was used to sequence the TCRbeta CDR3 regions. As stored in TCRdb, this immuneACCESS dataset retains in-frame rearrangements with V and J assigned. A fraction of the clones does not appear; measured against another copy, unresolved V genes explain less than half of the discrepancy, and the remainder lacks a known reason. The sample records 73,000 or so clones, about 81% of which are singletons. The top ten constitute less than 3% of the sample. Patients with a history of autoimmune disease or receiving systemic immunosuppression were excluded from the trial. Peripheral blood for TCR sequencing was collected from all dose cohorts at baseline, on cycle 4 day 1, and on cycle 7 day 1. The samples were drawn from a first-in-human, open-label, multicenter phase I dose-escalation trial of ivuxolimab. Adults with locally advanced or metastatic head and neck squamous cell, hepatocellular, melanoma or renal cell carcinoma were enrolled in the trial. Before TCR sequencing, CD4+ T cells and CD8+ T cells from peripheral blood were sorted into separate populations.

This clone was seen only once. Its recognized antigen is unknown. No much larger clone is present one base from it, and per-base qualities are unavailable. This clonotype was sampled from an adult with an advanced solid tumor such as melanoma, head and neck, liver or kidney cancer. The sequenced sample was CD4+ or CD8+ T cells sorted from blood, obtained in a trial of the OX40 agonist ivuxolimab. The chain uses TRBV15 and TRBJ1-2; TRBD1 fits 7 bases in the junction. The CDR3: CATSRDEGAPSGYTF. The nucleotide sequence is TGTGCCACCAGCAGAGATGAGGGGGCCCCATCCGGCTACACCTTC.